The entry below describes one TCR delta chain. TCRdb has a much larger clone's protein, which differs at residue 11 from the translation of this DNA, likely because of a read error; what is shown is the protein translated from the DNA. The sample has other DNA sequences that encode this CDR3 too. The record originates from a study of gamma-delta T cells after stem cell transplantation. TCRdb fed the RT-PCR reads into CATT to redo clone calling. The sample has approximately 3,000 delta-chain clones, approximately 5% seen once. Germline CDR1 is GEAIGNYY and CDR2 is EKD. After removal of 0 bases from V and 0 bases from J, the junction contained 3 bases not matched to a gene. The CDR3 extends over 17 amino acids.

The specimen sequenced was gamma-delta T cells. The TCR originated in a human donor. It is not recorded whose cells these are; they may come from a transplant donor. The chain couples TRDV2 to TRDJ1; TRDD3 matches at 13 bases. This chain's CDR3 is CACDTLTGGYDTDKLIF. CDR3 coding DNA: TGTGCCTGTGACACCCTTACTGGGGGATACGACACCGATAAACTCATCTTT.